A selection of T cell receptor beta chains follows, all from one sample in a study of T cell responses to AZD1222 COVID-19 vaccine. The repertoire was sequenced with immunoSEQ multiplex PCR; TCRdb's copy has only in-frame clones and lacks some. The sample includes 90,000 to 130,000 clones, about 90% seen only once; the top ten take over 6.5%. Sequencing was performed on peripheral blood, taken on day 0 of AZD1222 vaccination. Receptor source: an adult in good health. CDR3s include the opening cysteine and the closing phenylalanine or tryptophan. Each record gives: clone size, D gene, V gene, J gene, CDR3 DNA, CDR3 protein. The D gene is left open where the match is weak. Rows give clone size only sometimes, using once, few, many, or a class for an expanded clone.

size: NA
D: NA
V: TRBV10-3
J: TRBJ1-1
DNA: TGTGCCATCAGTGAACACGGGGAGGCGAACACTGAAGCTTTCTTT
CDR3: CAISEHGEANTEAFF

size: NA
D: TRBD1
V: TRBV12-3/TRBV12-4
J: TRBJ2-1
DNA: TGTGCCAGCGAAGGGACAGCTGGGGATGAGCAGTTCTTC
CDR3: CASEGTAGDEQFF

size: NA
D: TRBD1
V: TRBV12-3/TRBV12-4
J: TRBJ1-3
DNA: TGTGCCAGTACAGGGGATCATGGAAACACCATATATTTT
CDR3: CASTGDHGNTIYF

size: once
D: NA
V: TRBV18
J: TRBJ2-7
DNA: TGTGCCAGCTCAGTACAGGACGGGTACGAGCAGTACTTC
CDR3: CASSVQDGYEQYF

size: once
D: NA
V: TRBV19
J: TRBJ2-7
DNA: TGTGCCAGTAGTATAGATGGGGGTGTCGAGCAGTACTTC
CDR3: CASSIDGGVEQYF

size: NA
D: NA
V: TRBV4-1
J: TRBJ2-1
DNA: TGCGCCAGCAGCCAAGACGTGGGTCAGAATGAGCAGTTCTTC
CDR3: CASSQDVGQNEQFF

size: NA
D: TRBD1
V: TRBV12-3/TRBV12-4
J: TRBJ1-2
DNA: TGTGCCAGCAGGCGAAACAGGGGAAGTGGCTACACCTTC
CDR3: CASRRNRGSGYTF

size: NA
D: NA
V: TRBV7-9
J: TRBJ2-5
DNA: TGTGCCAGCAGCTTTCCGGACAAACAAGAGACCCAGTACTTC
CDR3: CASSFPDKQETQYF

size: NA
D: NA
V: TRBV11-2
J: TRBJ2-7
DNA: TGTGCCAGCAGCTTAGACAGCTACGAGCAGTACTTC
CDR3: CASSLDSYEQYF

size: NA
D: NA
V: TRBV28
J: TRBJ1-1
DNA: TGTGCCAGCAGTCTCCGGGGGAACACTGAAGCTTTCTTT
CDR3: CASSLRGNTEAFF

size: NA
D: TRBD2
V: TRBV5-1
J: TRBJ2-3
DNA: TGCGCCAGCAGCCAAGGGACTAGCACCGATACGCAGTATTTT
CDR3: CASSQGTSTDTQYF

size: NA
D: TRBD1
V: TRBV5-5
J: TRBJ1-6
DNA: TGTGCCAGCAGCCCCCCTCCGGGACAGGCGGATAATTCACCCCTCCACTTT
CDR3: CASSPPPGQADNSPLHF

size: NA
D: NA
V: TRBV14
J: TRBJ2-1
DNA: TGTGCCAGCAGCCGATGGGGGGGCTTCTACAATGAGCAGTTCTTC
CDR3: CASSRWGGFYNEQFF

size: NA
D: NA
V: TRBV24-1
J: TRBJ2-1
DNA: TGTGCCACCAGTGATACCACCTCACGATTTTGGGTCTTC
CDR3: CATSDTTSRFWVF

size: NA
D: TRBD1
V: TRBV30
J: TRBJ1-1
DNA: TGTGCCTGGGGACACGGACAGGGGGTGTTTGCTTTCTTT
CDR3: CAWGHGQGVFAFF

size: NA
D: NA
V: TRBV7-9
J: TRBJ1-2
DNA: TGTGCCAGCACGTTAAATGGCTACACCTTC
CDR3: CASTLNGYTF

size: NA
D: TRBD1
V: TRBV18
J: TRBJ1-6
DNA: TGTGCCAGCTCAGTTTCCTCCCGTGGGACAGGGGCTAGGAGAAATTCACCCCTCCACTTT
CDR3: CASSVSSRGTGARRNSPLHF

size: NA
D: NA
V: TRBV6-5
J: TRBJ2-3
DNA: TGTGCCAGCAGTTACCGCGGGGGCCTCACAGATACGCAGTATTTT
CDR3: CASSYRGGLTDTQYF

size: NA
D: NA
V: TRBV19
J: TRBJ1-3
DNA: TGTGCCAGTAGTGCTATTTCAGGTTACTCTGGAAACACCATATATTTT
CDR3: CASSAISGYSGNTIYF

size: NA
D: NA
V: TRBV6-5
J: TRBJ2-3
DNA: TGTGCCACAGGGACTCACGGCACAGATACGCAGTATTTT
CDR3: CATGTHGTDTQYF

size: NA
D: NA
V: TRBV5-1
J: TRBJ2-7
DNA: TGCGCCAGCAGCTTGGCCGCTACGGACGAGCAGTACTTC
CDR3: CASSLAATDEQYF

size: NA
D: NA
V: TRBV2
J: TRBJ2-3
DNA: TGTGCCATTACTTCGGGGCTAATAAGCACAGATACGCAGTATTTT
CDR3: CAITSGLISTDTQYF

size: NA
D: NA
V: TRBV6-5
J: TRBJ1-1
DNA: TGTGCCATTAGTAGCGGGGGGCGGTTGAACACTGAAGCTTTCTTT
CDR3: CAISSGGRLNTEAFF

size: NA
D: NA
V: TRBV28
J: TRBJ1-3
DNA: TGTGCCAGCAGCACAGGAGCGGCTGGAAACACCATATATTTT
CDR3: CASSTGAAGNTIYF

size: few
D: NA
V: TRBV7-2
J: TRBJ1-5
DNA: TGTGCCAGCAGCTTGGGCAGGAGCAATCAGCCCCAGCATTTT
CDR3: CASSLGRSNQPQHF

size: once
D: NA
V: TRBV27
J: TRBJ2-7
DNA: TGTGCCAGCAGTTTCCCCGGGGCCGAGCAGTACTTC
CDR3: CASSFPGAEQYF

size: NA
D: NA
V: TRBV6-5
J: TRBJ1-4
DNA: TGTGCCAGCAGTTATTCCCTTGAAAGGGAACTGTTTTTT
CDR3: CASSYSLERELFF

size: NA
D: NA
V: TRBV6-5
J: TRBJ1-1
DNA: TGTGCCGGAATGGGACTAACTAACACTGAAGCTTTCTTT
CDR3: CAGMGLTNTEAFF

size: NA
D: TRBD2
V: TRBV2
J: TRBJ2-7
DNA: TGTGCCAGCAGGGAACCTACTAGCGGGGGGGCGTACGAGCAGTACTTC
CDR3: CASREPTSGGAYEQYF

size: few
D: NA
V: TRBV3-1/TRBV3-2
J: TRBJ2-7
DNA: TGTGCCAGCAGCCAGGTATCCGAGCAGTACTTC
CDR3: CASSQVSEQYF

size: NA
D: NA
V: TRBV2
J: TRBJ2-3
DNA: TGTGCCAGCAGTGACTCGGCCGGGCGGGATACGCAGTATTTT
CDR3: CASSDSAGRDTQYF

size: NA
D: NA
V: TRBV28
J: TRBJ2-6
DNA: TGTGCCAGCAGTGGGATCCCCGACATTTTCTCTGGGGCCAACGTCCTGACTTTC
CDR3: CASSGIPDIFSGANVLTF

size: NA
D: NA
V: TRBV6-2/TRBV6-3
J: TRBJ2-7
DNA: TGTGCCAGCAGTTGGAGGACCGTGGGTAGCGAGCAGTACTTC
CDR3: CASSWRTVGSEQYF